This note documents a single TCR beta chain sequence. Repertoires were generated with immunoSEQ multiplex PCR, while TCRdb's copy carries only in-frame clones and drops some. The sample lists some 45,000 clones, just over 85% seen once, with more than 50% in the top ten. These data originate in a study of blood T cell repertoires in COVID-19. Overall study: Sources were T cells, B-cell-depleted T cells, or PBMCs; the material itself was cDNA or gDNA.

CDR1 LGHDT and CDR2 YNNKEL come from the germline V gene (reference sequence). There are 17 residues in the CDR3. V dropped 0 bases and J dropped 2 bases, with 15 bases sitting between them. The chain recombines TRBV3-1 (or the pseudogene TRBV3-2) with TRBJ2-3, with D possibly matching TRBD2 (6 bases). This sequence originates from a man aged 70-80 years with acute or convalescent COVID-19. Sequenced: peripheral blood. For the CDR3, the DNA is TGTGCCAGCAGCCAAGATAGTCGGGGGAGTGACACAGATACGCAGTATTTT. Amino acid sequence: CASSQDSRGSDTDTQYF.